These 22 T cell receptor beta chains originate from one sample sequenced in a study of blood T cell repertoires in COVID-19. Assay used: immunoSEQ multiplex PCR; TCRdb lists only in-frame clones, some missing. Found here are about 90,000 clones, 75% to 90% of them singletons; the top ten hold approximately 1.6%. What was sequenced was peripheral blood. Every receptor here comes from a man aged 80 or over with acute or convalescent COVID-19.

CDR3 amino acids: CASSLGPYNEQFF. CDR3 DNA sequence: TGTGCCAGCAGTTTGGGGCCGTACAATGAGCAGTTCTTC. V usage is TRBV28 and J usage is TRBJ2-1; TRBD1 might be the D (5 bases). The germline gives CDR1 MDHEN, CDR2 SYDVKM. Trimming cost V 3 bases and J 4 bases, with 7 bases left between them. The length of the CDR3 is 13 residues.

The chain joins TRBV7-2 to TRBJ2-7; 7 bases line up with TRBD2. CDR3 length: 14 residues. Losses at the gene ends were 5 bases for V and 2 bases for J; bases not matched to a gene: 6. Germline CDR1 and CDR2: SGHTA and FQGNSA. CDR3 in amino acids: CASSQLAFPYEQYF. The CDR3, as DNA: TGTGCCAGCAGCCAACTAGCGTTCCCCTACGAGCAGTACTTC.

This chain links TRBV6-2 or TRBV6-3 with TRBJ2-1; 8 nucleotides align to TRBD2. V lost 5 bases and J lost 0; bases outside the gene matches: 6. The CDR3 sequence is 16 residues long. Germline V gene data show CDR1 as MNHEY and CDR2 as SVGEGT. The CDR3 reads CASSPSSGSSYNEQFF. CDR3 coding DNA: TGTGCCAGCAGTCCCAGCAGCGGGAGCTCCTACAATGAGCAGTTCTTC.

This clone was detected once. This chain joins TRBV7-9 and TRBJ1-2; D is possibly TRBD1 (5 bases). The CDR3 loop spans 12 amino acids. Trimming removed 11 bases at V and 0 bases at J, with 10 bases between. Germline V lookup: CDR1 SEHNR, CDR2 FQNEAQ (reference sequence). The chain's CDR3 is CALGGANYGYTF. The CDR3 bases are TGTGCCCTCGGGGGGGCTAACTATGGCTACACCTTC.

As DNA, the CDR3 is TGTGCCTGGAGCGAAAGACTAACCCAGTACTTC. This gives the protein CAWSERLTQYF. The V gene is TRBV30, the J gene TRBJ2-5; possible D gene TRBD2, 5 bases. V was pared by 3 bases and J by 8 bases, with 10 bases between. CDR3 length equals 11 residues. Germline V gene sequence: CDR1 GTSNPN, CDR2 SVGIG (reference sequence).

This clone was seen just once. The chain has TRBV20-1 and TRBJ2-7, with a weak D call TRBD1 (6 bases). The V and J ends lost 3 bases and 4 bases respectively, with 13 bases between them. The CDR3 has 13 amino acids. Germline V gives CDR1 DFQATT, CDR2 SNEGSKA (reference sequence). The CDR3 protein is CSASPRGKYEQYF. The CDR3 nucleotides are TGCAGTGCTAGTCCCAGGGGAAAGTACGAGCAGTACTTC.

The genes are TRBV7-2 and TRBJ2-7; TRBD2 matches at 8 bases. Germline loops: CDR1 SGHTA, CDR2 FQGNSA. Trimming removed 1 base from V and 3 bases from J; junction bases left unmatched: 11. This CDR3 region has 17 residues. The CDR3 sequence: CASSLGAGGPSLYEQYF. The DNA for the CDR3 is TGTGCCAGCAGCTTAGGGGCGGGAGGCCCTTCTCTCTACGAGCAGTACTTC.

The chain is built from TRBV28 and TRBJ2-7, with D possibly being TRBD2 (6 bases). This CDR3 is 15 amino acids long. Germline-derived CDR1 and CDR2 are MDHEN and SYDVKM. Trimming took off 6 bases at V and 2 bases at J, with 17 bases between the two ends. CDR3 nucleotides: TGTGCCAGCAGCTTACGCCGGGGGTGGACCTACGAGCAGTACTTC. Its translation is CASSLRRGWTYEQYF.

The chain recombines TRBV7-3 with TRBJ2-2; 13 positions agree with TRBD2. This CDR3 is 16 amino acids long. V shed 1 base and J 6 bases; nucleotides not matched to a gene: 2. CDR1 and CDR2 from the germline V gene are SGHTA and FQGTGA. CDR3 coding DNA: TGTGCCAGCAGCTTAAGGACTAGCGGGAGCGCCGGGGAGCTGTTTTTT. This encodes CASSLRTSGSAGELFF.

This clone is a singleton in its sample. The chain carries TRBV2 and TRBJ1-2, with 8 positions matching TRBD1. CDR3 length: 14 amino acids. The ends lost 5 bases at V and 4 bases at J; junction bases unmatched: 6. Germline V gene sequence: CDR1 SNHLY, CDR2 FYNNEI. Here the CDR3 reads CASSSRGRGYGYTF. The CDR3 DNA reads as TGTGCCAGCAGTTCCAGGGGGCGAGGCTATGGCTACACCTTC. Variable domain in full (rest from reference TRBV2 and TRBJ1-2): EPEVTQTPSHQVTQMGQEVILRCVPISNHLYFYWYRQILGQKVEFLVSFYNNEISEKSEIFDDQFSVERPDGSNFTLKIRSTKLEDSAMYFCASSSRGRGYGYTFGSGTRLTVV.

The V call is TRBV4-1, the J call TRBJ2-7; a possible D gene is TRBD1 (6 bases). Trimming shortened V by 0 bases and J by 2 bases, and 11 bases separated the two germline ends. CDR1 and CDR2 (germline): MGHRA, YSYEKL. The CDR3 covers 15 residues. The CDR3 loop reads CASSQDGTNTYEQYF. CDR3 sequence (DNA): TGCGCCAGCAGCCAAGATGGGACAAACACCTACGAGCAGTACTTC.

The chain recombines TRBV18 with TRBJ2-3; D might be TRBD2 (5 bases). The V end was cut by 6 bases, the J end by 5 bases, with 6 bases between. Germline V CDR1 and CDR2: KGHSH, LQKENI. The CDR3 spans 11 residues. The DNA of the CDR3 is TGTGCCAGCTCTGAGGGAGATACGCAGTATTTT. Translating gives CASSEGDTQYF.

The CDR3 DNA is TGTGCCAGCAGTTTACCCGATAGACAATTCGCGTTTTTT. Residues: CASSLPDRQFAFF. The chain couples TRBV28 to TRBJ1-4; D not certain. Trimming took 2 bases from V and 16 from J, leaving 17 bases between them. The CDR3 spans 13 residues. Germline values: CDR1 MDHEN, CDR2 SYDVKM.

This chain connects TRBV28 to TRBJ1-4, with D perhaps matching TRBD1 (5 bases). The length of the CDR3 is 13 residues. Between the trimmed V and J ends, which lost 7 bases and 7 bases, there was a span of 13 bases. CDR1 is MDHEN, CDR2 SYDVKM, per germline. Written as DNA, the CDR3 is TGTGCCAGCACCCAGGGAAGAGGTGAAAAACTGTTTTTT. It translates to CASTQGRGEKLFF.

The chain uses TRBV3-1 (or the pseudogene TRBV3-2) and TRBJ1-5; D unresolved. The CDR3 sequence is 14 residues long. V lost 1 base and J lost 0, with 4 bases in between. CDR1 and CDR2 (germline): LGHDT, YNNKEL (reference sequence). DNA of the CDR3: TGTGCCAGCAGCCAAGGGCATAGCAATCAGCCCCAGCATTTT. Encoded protein: CASSQGHSNQPQHF.

The chain couples TRBV28 to TRBJ1-4, with 8 bases lining up with TRBD1. The V and J ends lost 5 bases and 8 bases, in that order; junction bases with no gene match: 7. The CDR3 spans 14 residues. Germline assignment: CDR1 MDHEN and CDR2 SYDVKM. The CDR3 region is CASSPPDRGEKLFF. The CDR3 DNA reads as TGTGCCAGCAGTCCCCCCGACAGGGGCGAAAAACTGTTTTTT.

The chain links TRBV5-1 to TRBJ2-3, with D tentatively TRBD2 (6 bases). The CDR3 has 16 residues. The ends were cut back, 0 bases at V and 3 bases at J, with 14 bases in the middle. Germline V gene lookup returns CDR1 SGHRS and CDR2 YFSETQ. The CDR3 DNA reads TGCGCCAGCAGCTTGGTCGGCCAGGGAGGTACAGATACGCAGTATTTT. It codes for CASSLVGQGGTDTQYF.

The CDR3 nucleotides are TGTGCCAGCAGCTTAGGGGTCGGGGGAACTGGAAACACCATATATTTT. Translated, it gives CASSLGVGGTGNTIYF. J is TRBJ1-3 and V is TRBV7-2; weak D call: TRBD1 (5 bases). Germline V CDR1 and CDR2: SGHTA, FQGNSA. V lost 1 base and J lost 2, with 12 bases in between. CDR3 length equals 16 residues. The full variable domain, completed using reference TRBV7-2 and TRBJ1-3, is GAGVSQSPSNKVTEKGKDVELRCDPISGHTALYWYRQSLGQGLEFLIYFQGNSAPDKSGLPSDRFSAERTGGSVSTLTIQRTQQEDSAVYLCASSLGVGGTGNTIYFGEGSWLTVV.

The CDR3 region is CASSVDSSGGSYEQYF. The CDR3 nucleotides are TGTGCCAGCAGCGTAGACAGTTCCGGGGGGTCCTACGAGCAGTACTTC. The chain joins TRBV9 to TRBJ2-7; 7 bases agree with TRBD2. CDR3 length: 16 amino acids. With 0 bases clipped from V and 1 base from J, the junction kept 7 bases outside the gene matches. CDR1 is SGDLS and CDR2 is YYNGEE in the germline V gene.

V usage is TRBV19 and J usage is TRBJ1-2, with D perhaps TRBD1 (6 bases). CDR1 is LNHDA, CDR2 SQIVND, per germline (reference sequence). The CDR3 consists of 13 residues. The ends were cut back, 5 bases at V and 6 bases at J, with 13 bases in the middle. The CDR3 here is CASSHGGRNGYTF. Written as DNA, the CDR3 is TGTGCCAGTAGTCACGGGGGGCGTAATGGCTACACCTTC.

The V call is TRBV2, the J call TRBJ1-6; 9 nucleotides agree with TRBD1. V was clipped by 1 base and J by 11 bases; unmatched bases: 6. Germline V gives CDR1 SNHLY, CDR2 FYNNEI. The CDR3 is made up of 15 amino acids. In nucleotides, the CDR3 is TGTGCCAGCAGTGAAGACAGGGGGCGACCGGCACCCCTCCACTTT. Translation: CASSEDRGRPAPLHF.

J is TRBJ2-7 and V is TRBV5-3; possibly TRBD2 for D (6 bases). TRBV5-3 is placed among ORFs of uncertain function. This CDR3 comprises 16 residues. V was pared by 5 bases and J by 1 base, with 19 bases between. CDR3 nucleotides: TGTGCCAGAAGGCCTGAGGGACTCGCAGATTCCTACGAGCAGTACTTC. Residues: CARRPEGLADSYEQYF.